This T cell receptor (beta chain) is from a study of shared T cell receptors in the human thymus. Some clones are missing from TCRdb's copy, which holds only in-frame ones; the method was immunoSEQ multiplex PCR. The data hold more than 550,000 clones, with around 87% observed a single time. This sample also appeared in a second study, on human thymus T cells. That paper adds: Thymic and blood repertoires appeared to carry a bias in their V and J gene usage.

Sequencing input: thymocytes. This receptor was obtained from a boy in the first two years of life with a congenital heart defect.

CDR3: CASSQGPGQGNNEQFF. Written as DNA, the CDR3 is TGCGCCAGCAGCCAAGGCCCGGGACAGGGGAACAATGAGCAGTTCTTC. The chain has TRBV4-1 and TRBJ2-1, with 10 positions matching TRBD1. Germline V lookup: CDR1 MGHRA, CDR2 YSYEKL. The CDR3 has 16 residues. Germline trimming cut 1 base from V and 5 bases from J; bases unmatched to any gene: 5.